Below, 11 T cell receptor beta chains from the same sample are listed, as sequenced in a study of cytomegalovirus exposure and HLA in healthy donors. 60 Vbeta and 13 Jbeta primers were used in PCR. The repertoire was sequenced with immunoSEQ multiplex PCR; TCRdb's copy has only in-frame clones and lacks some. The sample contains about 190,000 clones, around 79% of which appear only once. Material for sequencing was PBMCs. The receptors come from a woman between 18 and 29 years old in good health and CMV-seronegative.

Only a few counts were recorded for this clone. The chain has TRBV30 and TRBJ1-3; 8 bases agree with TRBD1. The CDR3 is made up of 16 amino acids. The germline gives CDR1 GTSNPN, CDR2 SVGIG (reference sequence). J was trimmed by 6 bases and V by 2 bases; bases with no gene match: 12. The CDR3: CAWSPGRQGRANTIYF. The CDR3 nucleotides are TGTGCCTGGAGTCCCGGGCGACAGGGGCGCGCAAACACCATATATTTT.

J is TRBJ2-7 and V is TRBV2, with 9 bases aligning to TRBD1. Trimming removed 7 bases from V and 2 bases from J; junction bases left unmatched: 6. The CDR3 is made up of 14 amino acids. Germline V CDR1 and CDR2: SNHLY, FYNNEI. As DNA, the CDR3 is TGTGCCAGCATCGAACAGGGGGCAGCCTACGAGCAGTACTTC. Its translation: CASIEQGAAYEQYF.

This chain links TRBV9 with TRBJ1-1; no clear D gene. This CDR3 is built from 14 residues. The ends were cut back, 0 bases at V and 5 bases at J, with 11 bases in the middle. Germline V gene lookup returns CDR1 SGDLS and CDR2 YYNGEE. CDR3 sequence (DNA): TGTGCCAGCAGCGTAGAAAGCGGGAGGACTGAAGCTTTCTTT. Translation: CASSVESGRTEAFF.

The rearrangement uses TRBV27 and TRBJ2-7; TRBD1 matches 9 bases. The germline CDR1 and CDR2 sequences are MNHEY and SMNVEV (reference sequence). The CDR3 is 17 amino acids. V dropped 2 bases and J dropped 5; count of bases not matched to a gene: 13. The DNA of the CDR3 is TGTGCCAGCAGTTTAATGGGACAGGGTATTATGTTCGACGAGCAGTACTTC. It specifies CASSLMGQGIMFDEQYF.

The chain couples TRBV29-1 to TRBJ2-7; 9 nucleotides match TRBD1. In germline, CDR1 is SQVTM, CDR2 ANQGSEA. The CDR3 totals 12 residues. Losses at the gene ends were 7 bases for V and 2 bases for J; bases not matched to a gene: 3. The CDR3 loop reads CSARTGAYEQYF. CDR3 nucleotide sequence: TGCAGCGCCCGGACAGGGGCCTACGAGCAGTACTTC.

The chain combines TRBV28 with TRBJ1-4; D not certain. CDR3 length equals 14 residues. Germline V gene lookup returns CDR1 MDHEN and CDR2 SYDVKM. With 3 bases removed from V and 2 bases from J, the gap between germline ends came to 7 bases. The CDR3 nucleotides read TGTGCCAGCAGTTTTGGAGGGACTAATGAAAAACTGTTTTTT. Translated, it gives CASSFGGTNEKLFF.

CDR3 sequence: CASTPDRVDSPLHF. The CDR3 nucleotides are TGTGCCAGCACCCCGGACAGGGTTGATTCACCCCTCCACTTT. The V gene is TRBV2, the J gene TRBJ1-6; 8 nucleotides agree with TRBD1. Per germline, CDR1 SNHLY and CDR2 FYNNEI. The CDR3 is 14 amino acids. After removal of 7 bases from V and 8 bases from J, the junction contained 7 bases not matched to a gene.

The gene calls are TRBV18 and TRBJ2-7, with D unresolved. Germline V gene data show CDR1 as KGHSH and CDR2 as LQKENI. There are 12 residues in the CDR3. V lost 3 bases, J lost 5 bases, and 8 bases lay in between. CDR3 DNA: TGTGCCAGCTCACCGTCCAGAAACGAGCAGTACTTC. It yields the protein CASSPSRNEQYF.

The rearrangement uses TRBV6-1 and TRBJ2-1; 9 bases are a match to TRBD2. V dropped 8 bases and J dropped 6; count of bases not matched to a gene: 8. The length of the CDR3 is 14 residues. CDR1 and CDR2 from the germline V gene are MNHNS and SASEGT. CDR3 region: CASGPGLAINEQFF. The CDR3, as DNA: TGTGCCAGCGGTCCGGGACTAGCTATCAATGAGCAGTTCTTC.

The CDR3 coding sequence is TGTGCCAGCAGTTTAGGCAGGGGAACAGACAGCAATCAGCCCCAGCATTTT. Amino acid sequence: CASSLGRGTDSNQPQHF. This chain connects TRBV28 to TRBJ1-5; a weak D match, TRBD1 (6 bases). This CDR3 is 17 amino acids long. Germline-derived CDR1 and CDR2 are MDHEN and SYDVKM. V gave up 2 bases and J gave up 1 base, with 15 bases separating them.

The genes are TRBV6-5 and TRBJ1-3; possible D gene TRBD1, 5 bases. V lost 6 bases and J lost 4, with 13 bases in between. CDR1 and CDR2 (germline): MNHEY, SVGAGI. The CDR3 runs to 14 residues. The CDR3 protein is CASRGEVHGNTIYF. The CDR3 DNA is TGTGCCAGCAGAGGGGAAGTGCACGGAAACACCATATATTTT.